This T cell receptor beta chain was documented in a study of blood T cell repertoires in COVID-19. The wider study: The study drew acute and convalescent COVID-19 samples from the United States, Italy and Spain. PBMCs, B-cell-depleted T cells, or T cells were the source of the cDNA or gDNA that made up the material.

CDR3 size: 17 residues. After removal of 4 bases from V and 0 bases from J, the junction contained 6 bases not matched to a gene. The germline V gene encodes CDR1 SGHDT and CDR2 YYEEEE. In the original analysis: Amplification from reference gene primers served as the basis for estimated nucleated cell counts. Produced via immunoSEQ multiplex PCR; TCRdb's table is partial and in-frame only. Clone size and V and J calls were adopted from that table, with D and trimming inferred from the DNA. This sample carries tens of thousands of clones, around 87% of them seen once, and the ten largest clones take roughly 4.5%. In its sample, this clone was seen once.

The specimen sequenced was peripheral blood. The clonotype originates from a woman aged 80 or over with acute or convalescent COVID-19. The gene calls are TRBV5-6 and TRBJ2-7; 14 bases map to TRBD2. CDR3 coding DNA: TGTGCCAGCAGCCCGGGACTAGCGGGGGCCAACTCCTACGAGCAGTACTTC. It is translated as CASSPGLAGANSYEQYF.